This note documents a single TCR beta chain sequence. Its specificity is not known. Both 60 Vbeta primers and 13 Jbeta primers went into the PCR. The repertoire was sequenced with immunoSEQ multiplex PCR; TCRdb's copy has only in-frame clones and lacks some. Of more than 100,000 clones listed, around 86% were seen once; the top ten hold 8.1%. The sample comes from a study of cytomegalovirus exposure and HLA in healthy donors. V gave up 6 bases and J gave up 0 bases; unmatched junction bases: 8. The CDR3 consists of 16 residues. Germline CDR1 and CDR2: SNHLY and FYNNEI. Study-wide findings and caveats: It was 164 TCR beta chains that were listed as cytomegalovirus-associated. In an earlier analysis, about 87% or about 30%: the productive usage of most TCR beta V segments.

The origin of this receptor is a woman between 45 and 60 years old in good health and CMV-seropositive. Sequences were obtained from PBMCs. V is TRBV2 and J is TRBJ2-1, with 7 bases identical to TRBD1. DNA for the CDR3: TGTGCCAGCAGAATTACAGGGGCTAGCTCCTACAATGAGCAGTTCTTC. Its protein is CASRITGASSYNEQFF.